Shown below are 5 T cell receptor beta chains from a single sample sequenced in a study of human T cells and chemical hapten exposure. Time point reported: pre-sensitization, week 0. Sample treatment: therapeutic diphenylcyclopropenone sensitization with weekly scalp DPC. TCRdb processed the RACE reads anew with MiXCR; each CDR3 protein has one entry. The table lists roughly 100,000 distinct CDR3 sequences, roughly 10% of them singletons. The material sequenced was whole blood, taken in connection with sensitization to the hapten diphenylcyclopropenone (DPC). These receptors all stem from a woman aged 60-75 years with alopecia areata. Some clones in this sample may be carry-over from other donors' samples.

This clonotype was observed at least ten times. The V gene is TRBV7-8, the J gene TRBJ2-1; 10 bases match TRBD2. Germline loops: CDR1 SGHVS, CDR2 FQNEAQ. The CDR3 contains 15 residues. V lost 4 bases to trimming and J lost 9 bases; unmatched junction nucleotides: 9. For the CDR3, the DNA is TGTGCCAGCAGCTCTCAGCGGGGGGGCCTGGGTGAGCAGTTCTTC. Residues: CASSSQRGGLGEQFF.

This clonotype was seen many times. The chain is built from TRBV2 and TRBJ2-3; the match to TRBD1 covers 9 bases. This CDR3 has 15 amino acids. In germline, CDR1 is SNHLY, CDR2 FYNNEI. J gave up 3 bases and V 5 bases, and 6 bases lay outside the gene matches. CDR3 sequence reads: CASSPLGQGTDTQYF. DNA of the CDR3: TGTGCCAGCAGTCCTCTAGGACAGGGGACAGATACGCAGTATTTT.

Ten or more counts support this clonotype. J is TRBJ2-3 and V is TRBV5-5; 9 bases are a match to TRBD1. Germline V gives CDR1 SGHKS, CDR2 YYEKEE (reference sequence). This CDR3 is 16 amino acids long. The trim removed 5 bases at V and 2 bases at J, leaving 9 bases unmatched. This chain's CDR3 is CASRHPRDRDTDTQYF. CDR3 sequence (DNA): TGTGCCAGCAGACATCCACGGGACAGGGACACAGATACGCAGTATTTT. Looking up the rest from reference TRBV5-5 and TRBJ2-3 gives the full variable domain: DAGVTQSPTHLIKTRGQQVTLRCSPISGHKSVSWYQQVLGQGPQFIFQYYEKEERGRGNFPDRFSARQFPNYSSELNVNALLLGDSALYLCASRHPRDRDTDTQYFGPGTRLTVL.

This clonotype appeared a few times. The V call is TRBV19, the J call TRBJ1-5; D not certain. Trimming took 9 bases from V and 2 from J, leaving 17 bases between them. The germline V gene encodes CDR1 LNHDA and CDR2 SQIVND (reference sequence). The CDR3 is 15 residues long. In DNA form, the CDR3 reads TGTGCCAGCCGCTACGACAATTCCGGCAATCAGCCCCAGCATTTT. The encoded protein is CASRYDNSGNQPQHF.

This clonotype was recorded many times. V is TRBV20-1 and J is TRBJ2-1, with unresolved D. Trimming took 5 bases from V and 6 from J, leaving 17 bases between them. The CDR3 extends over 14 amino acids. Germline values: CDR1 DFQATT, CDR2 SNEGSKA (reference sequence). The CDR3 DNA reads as TGCAGTGCTTACCCTCAGACCTCGTCCAATGAGCAGTTCTTC. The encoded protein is CSAYPQTSSNEQFF.